This TCR beta chain derives from a study of T cells in Graves' hyperthyroidism and ophthalmopathy. The CDR3 extends over 16 amino acids. Germline V gene data show CDR1 as SGHTA and CDR2 as FQGNSA. Trimming cost V 1 base and J 0 bases, with 13 bases left between them. The CDR3 regions of TCR beta were amplified from RNA transcripts. Researchers ran a first-round RT-PCR on the TCR CDR3 using the HTBI primer set. MiXCR, run by TCRdb on the multiplex PCR reads, gives a single entry per CDR3 protein. The sample contains 450,000 to 600,000 distinct CDR3 sequences, about 20% of which appear only once. This clonotype was recorded many times. Antigen: not known. General study findings and limits: Using 13 V-J features, a model discriminated ophthalmopathy from stable hyperthyroidism. Model predictions of ophthalmopathy came a median 6.5 months before onset. Most thyroid clonotypes with frequency above 0.001 were detected in blood.

The chain recombines TRBV7-2 with TRBJ2-7; D call uncertain. Sample: blood. This clonotype was sampled from a man in his forties with Graves' ophthalmopathy. The CDR3 sequence is CASSLGPNYLSYEQYF. Here the CDR3 DNA reads TGTGCCAGCAGCTTAGGGCCCAACTACCTCTCCTACGAGCAGTACTTC. The variable domain in full, with the rest retrieved from reference TRBV7-2 and TRBJ2-7, is GAGVSQSPSNKVTEKGKDVELRCDPISGHTALYWYRQSLGQGLEFLIYFQGNSAPDKSGLPSDRFSAERTGGSVSTLTIQRTQQEDSAVYLCASSLGPNYLSYEQYFGPGTRLTVT.